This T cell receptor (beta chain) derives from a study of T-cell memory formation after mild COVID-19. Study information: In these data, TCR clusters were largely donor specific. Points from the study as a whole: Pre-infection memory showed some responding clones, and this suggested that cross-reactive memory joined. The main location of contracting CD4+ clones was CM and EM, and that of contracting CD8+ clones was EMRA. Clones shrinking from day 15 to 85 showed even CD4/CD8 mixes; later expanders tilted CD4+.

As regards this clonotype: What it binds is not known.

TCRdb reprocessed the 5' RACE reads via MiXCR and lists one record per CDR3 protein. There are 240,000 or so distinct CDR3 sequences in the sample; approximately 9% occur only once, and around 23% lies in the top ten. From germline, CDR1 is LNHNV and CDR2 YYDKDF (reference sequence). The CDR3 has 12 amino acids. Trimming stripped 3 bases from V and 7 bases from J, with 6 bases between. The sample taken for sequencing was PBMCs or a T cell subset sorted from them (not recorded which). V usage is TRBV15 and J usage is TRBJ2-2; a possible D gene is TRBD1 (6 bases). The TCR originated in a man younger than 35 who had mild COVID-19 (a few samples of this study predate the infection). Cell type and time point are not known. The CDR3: CATSRDSGELFF. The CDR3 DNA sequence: TGTGCCACCAGCAGGGACAGCGGGGAGCTGTTTTTT.